The clone carrying this T cell receptor (beta chain) was observed a handful of times. Its antigen is unidentified. Using RNA template, CDR3s of TCR alpha and beta were amplified with iRepertoire arm-PCR. TCRdb independently ran MiXCR on the multiplex PCR reads; one entry per CDR3 protein. Of roughly 200,000 distinct CDR3 sequences listed, under 55% are singletons. This entry comes from a study of glioma-infiltrating T cells. Study-level findings and limits: Gliomas, especially low-grade, showed above-expected tissue-blood divergence; non-neoplastic patients showed below.

Sequenced material: glioma tissue, nonneoplastic brain tissue, or PBMCs (not recorded which). This TCR was recovered from a human donor with low-grade glioma or glioblastoma, undergoing nonglioma brain surgery, or in good health (not recorded which).

The CDR3 DNA sequence: TGTGCCAGCACCATCGCGGGAGGCGAGCAGTACTTC. It codes for CASTIAGGEQYF. The genes are TRBV6-2 or TRBV6-3 and TRBJ2-7; 8 positions agree with TRBD2. This CDR3 is 12 amino acids long. Looked up from germline, CDR1 is MNHEY and CDR2 is SVGEGT. Germline trimming cut 7 bases from V and 6 bases from J; bases unmatched to any gene: 5.